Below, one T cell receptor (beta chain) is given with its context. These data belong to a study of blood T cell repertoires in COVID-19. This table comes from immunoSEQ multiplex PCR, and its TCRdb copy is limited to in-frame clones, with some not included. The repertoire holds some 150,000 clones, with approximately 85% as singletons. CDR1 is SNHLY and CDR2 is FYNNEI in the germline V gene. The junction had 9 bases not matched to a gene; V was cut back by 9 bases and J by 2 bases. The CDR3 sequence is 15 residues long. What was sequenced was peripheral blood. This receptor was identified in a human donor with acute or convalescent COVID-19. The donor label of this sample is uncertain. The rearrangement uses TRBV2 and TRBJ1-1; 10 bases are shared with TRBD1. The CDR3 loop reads CASNSRDRGNTEAFF. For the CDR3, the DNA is TGTGCCAGTAATAGCCGGGACAGGGGCAACACTGAAGCTTTCTTT. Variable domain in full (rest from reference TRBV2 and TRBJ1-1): EPEVTQTPSHQVTQMGQEVILRCVPISNHLYFYWYRQILGQKVEFLVSFYNNEISEKSEIFDDQFSVERPDGSNFTLKIRSTKLEDSAMYFCASNSRDRGNTEAFFGQGTRLTVV.